The 27 T cell receptor beta chains given below trace back to one sample, sequenced in a study of blood T cell repertoires in COVID-19. Profiling relied on immunoSEQ multiplex PCR, and the TCRdb table lists in-frame clones only, not all of them. The repertoire holds around 94,000 clones, with approximately 83% as singletons. Sequencing was performed on peripheral blood. These receptors originate from a man aged 60 to 75 with acute or convalescent COVID-19.

V is TRBV9 and J is TRBJ1-3, with D unclear. CDR3 length: 15 amino acids. V lost 0 bases to trimming and J lost 4 bases, with 11 bases between them. The germline V gene encodes CDR1 SGDLS and CDR2 YYNGEE. In DNA form, the CDR3 reads TGTGCCAGCAGCGTAGCGGGATCTACGGGAAACACCATATATTTT. Residues: CASSVAGSTGNTIYF. The complete variable domain, with remaining parts taken from reference TRBV9 and TRBJ1-3, reads DSGVTQTPKHLITATGQRVTLRCSPRSGDLSVYWYQQSLDQGLQFLIQYYNGEERAKGNILERFSAQQFPDLHSELNLSSLELGDSALYFCASSVAGSTGNTIYFGEGSWLTVV.

The chain combines TRBV27 with TRBJ1-5; 7 nucleotides line up with TRBD1. The CDR3 length is 16 residues. V trimming: 2 bases; J trimming: 0 bases; junction bases outside the gene matches: 4. Germline V gene sequence: CDR1 MNHEY, CDR2 SMNVEV (reference sequence). CDR3 residues: CASSLVGGRSNQPQHF. CDR3 nucleotides: TGTGCCAGCAGTTTAGTAGGGGGCCGTAGCAATCAGCCCCAGCATTTT.

The chain links TRBV11-2 to TRBJ2-1, with a tentative D call TRBD1 (5 bases). Trimming removed 3 bases from V and 0 bases from J, with 6 bases in between. Germline-derived CDR1 and CDR2 are SGHAT and FQNNGV. This CDR3 region has 14 residues. CDR3 coding DNA: TGTGCCAGCAGCTTGGGGCCCTCCTACAATGAGCAGTTCTTC. It codes for CASSLGPSYNEQFF. Full variable domain (remainder filled in from reference TRBV11-2 and TRBJ2-1): EAGVAQSPRYKIIEKRQSVAFWCNPISGHATLYWYQQILGQGPKLLIQFQNNGVVDDSQLPKDRFSAERLKGVDSTLKIQPAKLEDSAVYLCASSLGPSYNEQFFGPGTRLTVL.

V is TRBV19 and J is TRBJ1-5; TRBD1 is a possible D gene (6 bases). The germline V gene encodes CDR1 LNHDA and CDR2 SQIVND (reference sequence). Trimming pared 7 bases from V and 2 bases from J, leaving 21 bases between. CDR3 size: 17 residues. The CDR3 protein is CASTLAGAIRGNQPQHF. The DNA of the CDR3 is TGTGCCAGTACCCTTGCGGGGGCAATCAGGGGCAATCAGCCCCAGCATTTT.

The J gene is TRBJ1-2, the V gene TRBV30; 9 nucleotides match TRBD1. Germline V lookup: CDR1 GTSNPN, CDR2 SVGIG (reference sequence). This CDR3 has 12 residues. With V trimmed by 3 bases and J by 8 bases, 4 bases remained unmatched. The CDR3 loop reads CAWRAGTGGYTF. The DNA of the CDR3 is TGTGCCTGGAGGGCCGGGACAGGGGGCTACACCTTC.

The V gene is TRBV24-1, the J gene TRBJ1-4; 12 bases fit TRBD1. Trimming cost V 3 bases and J 8 bases; bases outside gene matches: 12. Germline-derived CDR1 and CDR2 are KGHDR and SFDVKD. This CDR3 has 18 amino acids. The CDR3 reads CATSDGDRGREVGEKLFF. The CDR3 nucleotides are TGTGCCACCAGTGATGGGGACAGGGGGCGCGAAGTTGGGGAAAAACTGTTTTTT.

CDR3 in amino acids: CASSSDRGSNQPQHF. CDR3 coding DNA: TGTGCCAGCAGCTCGGACAGGGGCAGCAATCAGCCCCAGCATTTT. This sequence joins TRBV11-2 and TRBJ1-5; the match to TRBD1 covers 9 bases. Germline CDR1 SGHAT, CDR2 FQNNGV. The CDR3 loop spans 15 amino acids. V lost 4 bases, J lost 1 base, and 2 bases stayed unmatched.

The chain combines TRBV2 with TRBJ2-1, with a possible D match to TRBD2 (6 bases). Germline-derived CDR1 and CDR2 are SNHLY and FYNNEI. Trimming took 5 bases from V and 5 from J, leaving 13 bases between them. This CDR3 comprises 14 residues. The CDR3 loop is CASSTGTLHNEQFF. The DNA of the CDR3 is TGTGCCAGCAGTACCGGGACTTTGCACAATGAGCAGTTCTTC.

This chain links TRBV11-2 with TRBJ1-1; D gene unclear. The length of the CDR3 is 14 residues. The V end lost 1 base, the J end lost 1 base, and 7 bases lay between the germline ends. Germline CDR1 SGHAT, CDR2 FQNNGV. CDR3 DNA: TGTGCCAGCAGCTTAGGCGGATGGAACACTGAAGCTTTCTTT. This sequence encodes CASSLGGWNTEAFF.

The chain couples TRBV15 to TRBJ2-1; 7 nucleotides match TRBD1. CDR1 is LNHNV and CDR2 is YYDKDF in the germline V gene (reference sequence). The junction had 18 bases not matched to a gene; V was cut back by 4 bases and J by 12 bases. The CDR3 is 16 amino acids. In nucleotides, the CDR3 is TGTGCCACCAGCACCCAAAGGACAGGACCCCTAAAGAGGCAGTTCTTC. Amino acid sequence: CATSTQRTGPLKRQFF.

The gene calls are TRBV6-5 and TRBJ1-4; weak D call: TRBD1 (5 bases). Germline values: CDR1 MNHEY, CDR2 SVGAGI. Trimming shortened V by 2 bases and J by 8 bases, and 18 bases separated the two germline ends. The CDR3 is made up of 16 amino acids. CDR3 nucleotides: TGTGCCAGCAGTTACGGGGGGGGGATCCTCGGAGAAAAACTGTTTTTT. It codes for CASSYGGGILGEKLFF.

The gene calls are TRBV5-1 and TRBJ2-7, with TRBD1 identical over 8 bases. The CDR3 sequence is 16 residues long. Germline V gene sequence: CDR1 SGHRS, CDR2 YFSETQ. V shed 4 bases and J 3 bases; nucleotides not matched to a gene: 12. The CDR3 reads CASSRGSVTGDYEQYF. The CDR3 nucleotides are TGCGCCAGCAGCCGCGGGTCGGTGACAGGGGACTACGAGCAGTACTTC. Supplemented by reference TRBV5-1 and TRBJ2-7, the full variable domain reads KAGVTQTPRYLIKTRGQQVTLSCSPISGHRSVSWYQQTPGQGLQFLFEYFSETQRNKGNFPGRFSGRQFSNSRSEMNVSTLELGDSALYLCASSRGSVTGDYEQYFGPGTRLTVT.

The chain links TRBV3-1 (or the pseudogene TRBV3-2) to TRBJ2-7; D perhaps matches TRBD2 (7 bases). In germline, CDR1 is LGHDT, CDR2 YNNKEL (reference sequence). CDR3 length: 15 amino acids. Deletions cut 3 bases from V and 0 bases from J, with 12 bases between. In DNA, the CDR3 is TGTGCCAGCAGCCACTACGGGGGGCTCTCCTACGAGCAGTACTTC. Residues: CASSHYGGLSYEQYF.

This rearrangement joins TRBV27 to TRBJ2-3; D is possibly TRBD2 (6 bases). This CDR3 contains 15 residues. V was cut by 1 base and J by 1 base, with 9 bases left in between. Germline loops: CDR1 MNHEY, CDR2 SMNVEV (reference sequence). In DNA, the CDR3 is TGTGCCAGCAGTTTATGGGGGGTGGGCACAGATACGCAGTATTTT. Its translation is CASSLWGVGTDTQYF.

V is TRBV7-3 and J is TRBJ1-1; 7 nucleotides match TRBD1. Germline CDR1 and CDR2: SGHTA and FQGTGA. The length of the CDR3 is 13 residues. V shed 4 bases and J 5 bases; nucleotides not matched to a gene: 4. The CDR3 spells CASSSQGETEAFF. CDR3 DNA sequence: TGTGCCAGCAGCTCGCAGGGGGAGACTGAAGCTTTCTTT.

CDR3 in DNA: TGTGCCAGCAGTGAGCTCGGGAAGCGCACTGAAGCTTTCTTT. This encodes CASSELGKRTEAFF. This chain links TRBV25-1 with TRBJ1-1; D gene unclear. The CDR3 runs 14 residues. Trimming stripped 3 bases from V and 4 bases from J, with 12 bases between. Germline assignment: CDR1 MGHDK and CDR2 SYGVNS.

The V call is TRBV6-5, the J call TRBJ1-1; TRBD1 aligns across 9 bases. The V gene end was trimmed by 6 bases and the J gene end by 7 bases; junction bases not matched to a gene: 12. This CDR3 is 15 amino acids long. Germline V gene lookup returns CDR1 MNHEY and CDR2 SVGAGI. The CDR3 bases are TGTGCCAGCAGACTACGAGAACAGGGGGCGTATGAAGCTTTCTTT. This sequence encodes CASRLREQGAYEAFF.

CDR3 protein: CASSSTGGDEQYF. The CDR3 DNA reads TGTGCCAGCAGCTCGACAGGGGGCGACGAGCAGTACTTC. The chain combines TRBV7-9 with TRBJ2-7; TRBD1 aligns across 10 bases. Germline V gene sequence: CDR1 SEHNR, CDR2 FQNEAQ (reference sequence). The V segment lost 4 bases and the J segment 5 bases; nucleotides outside the gene matches: 2. The CDR3 contains 13 residues.

This rearrangement joins TRBV2 to TRBJ2-1, with TRBD1 identical over 11 bases. The CDR3 has 16 residues. Unmatched junction bases numbered 7, after V lost 3 bases and J lost 6 bases. CDR1 SNHLY and CDR2 FYNNEI come from the germline V gene. CDR3 in amino acids: CASSDPGTGGINEQFF. The CDR3 coding sequence is TGTGCCAGCAGTGACCCCGGGACAGGGGGAATCAATGAGCAGTTCTTC.

V gene TRBV3-1 (or the pseudogene TRBV3-2) combines with J gene TRBJ1-2; TRBD1 matches 9 bases. The V gene's germline CDR1 is LGHDT and CDR2 YNNKEL (reference sequence). CDR3 length: 15 amino acids. J gave up 8 bases and V 4 bases, and 11 bases lay outside the gene matches. In DNA, the CDR3 is TGTGCCAGCAGCCCAACTTCGGGACAGGGTGGCGGCTACACCTTC. Translation: CASSPTSGQGGGYTF.

This chain connects TRBV24-1 to TRBJ2-3; D gene unclear. Germline CDR1 and CDR2: KGHDR and SFDVKD. Trimming removed 7 bases at V and 4 bases at J, with 11 bases between. CDR3 length equals 13 residues. CDR3 sequence (DNA): TGTGCCACCAGAGGTCGACTTCCAGATACGCAGTATTTT. Protein sequence: CATRGRLPDTQYF.

The chain recombines TRBV5-6 with TRBJ2-1; D possibly corresponds to TRBD1 (5 bases). V was cut by 2 bases and J by 7 bases, with 10 bases left in between. The CDR3 is made up of 13 amino acids. In germline, CDR1 is SGHDT, CDR2 YYEEEE. DNA of the CDR3: TGTGCCAGCAGCTTCGGCAGGGCAAATGAGCAGTTCTTC. Its translation: CASSFGRANEQFF. Looking up the rest from reference TRBV5-6 and TRBJ2-1 gives the full variable domain: DAGVTQSPTHLIKTRGQQVTLRCSPKSGHDTVSWYQQALGQGPQFIFQYYEEEERQRGNFPDRFSGHQFPNYSSELNVNALLLGDSALYLCASSFGRANEQFFGPGTRLTVL.

Here the CDR3 DNA reads TGTGCCAGCAGCTTGGCCAGACAGGGGGCTATGAACACTGAAGCTTTCTTT. It codes for CASSLARQGAMNTEAFF. This rearrangement joins TRBV5-6 to TRBJ1-1, with 10 bases identical to TRBD1. V was clipped by 0 bases and J by 0 bases; unmatched bases: 5. Germline V gene data show CDR1 as SGHDT and CDR2 as YYEEEE. This CDR3 is built from 17 residues.

The rearrangement joins TRBV3-1 (or the pseudogene TRBV3-2) to TRBJ1-3; D possibly corresponds to TRBD1 (6 bases). The V gene's germline CDR1 is LGHDT and CDR2 YNNKEL (reference sequence). Trimming removed 3 bases at V and 7 bases at J, with 10 bases between. This CDR3 is built from 13 residues. CDR3 residues: CASSHGQPNTIYF. DNA for the CDR3: TGTGCCAGCAGCCATGGACAGCCGAACACCATATATTTT.

The gene calls are TRBV7-6 and TRBJ2-1, with 9 bases matching TRBD1. Unmatched junction bases numbered 3, after V lost 4 bases and J lost 2 bases. The CDR3 loop spans 15 amino acids. CDR1 is SGHVS and CDR2 is FNYEAQ in the germline V gene. CDR3 region: CASSSRQGAYNEQFF. The CDR3 bases are TGTGCCAGCAGCTCGCGACAGGGGGCCTACAATGAGCAGTTCTTC.

The rearrangement uses TRBV18 and TRBJ2-2, with 7 bases that match TRBD1. The CDR3 is 15 amino acids. The trim removed 3 bases at V and 1 base at J, leaving 2 bases unmatched. Germline loops: CDR1 KGHSH, CDR2 LQKENI. CDR3 bases: TGTGCCAGCTCACCGACAGGGAGGAACACCGGGGAGCTGTTTTTT. Protein sequence: CASSPTGRNTGELFF.

The count of this clone is one. V is TRBV5-1 and J is TRBJ2-1, with 10 bases matching TRBD1. The CDR3 is made up of 16 amino acids. Germline CDR1 is SGHRS and CDR2 is YFSETQ. The J segment lost 4 bases and the V segment lost 0 bases, leaving 4 bases of the junction unmatched. This chain's CDR3 is CASSLVGDRGYNEQFF. CDR3 nucleotides: TGCGCCAGCAGCTTGGTAGGGGACAGGGGTTACAATGAGCAGTTCTTC. The full variable domain, completed using reference TRBV5-1 and TRBJ2-1, is KAGVTQTPRYLIKTRGQQVTLSCSPISGHRSVSWYQQTPGQGLQFLFEYFSETQRNKGNFPGRFSGRQFSNSRSEMNVSTLELGDSALYLCASSLVGDRGYNEQFFGPGTRLTVL.